Below are 15 T cell receptor beta chains sequenced from a single sample in a study of blood T cell repertoires in COVID-19. TCRdb's table, derived via immunoSEQ multiplex PCR, lists solely in-frame clones and lacks some. This sample has around 290,000 clones, with around 90% found just once. Sequenced input: PBMCs or T cells enriched from blood (not recorded which). The receptors originated from a woman aged 25 to 39 who had recovered from COVID-19.

This chain uses TRBV5-4 with TRBJ2-2; 8 positions match TRBD2. Per germline, CDR1 SGHNT and CDR2 YYREEE (reference sequence). CDR3 length: 18 residues. The trim removed 1 base at V and 1 base at J, leaving 9 bases unmatched. CDR3 nucleotides: TGTGCCAGCAGCTTGCCACAAGCGGGGGCCTTGAACACCGGGGAGCTGTTTTTT. Translation gives CASSLPQAGALNTGELFF.

This rearrangement joins TRBV28 to TRBJ2-2; D ambiguous. Trimming stripped 6 bases from V and 6 bases from J, with 8 bases between. This CDR3 region has 12 residues. CDR1 is MDHEN, CDR2 SYDVKM, per germline. CDR3 coding DNA: TGTGCCAGCAGCCCTAGGTCCGGGGAGCTGTTTTTT. As protein: CASSPRSGELFF.

V is TRBV5-1 and J is TRBJ2-2; no definite D call. The germline V and J ends were trimmed by 4 bases and 6 bases, with 10 bases remaining between them. CDR1 and CDR2 from the germline V gene are SGHRS and YFSETQ. The CDR3 extends over 13 amino acids. CDR3 protein: CASSSARSGELFF. The CDR3 DNA reads TGCGCCAGCAGCAGCGCTAGGTCCGGGGAGCTGTTTTTT.

V usage is TRBV7-7 and J usage is TRBJ1-2, with 10 bases fitting TRBD1. This CDR3 is built from 16 residues. V lost 5 bases, J lost 7 bases, and 13 bases stayed unmatched. CDR1 and CDR2 from the germline V gene are SSHAT and FNYEAQ (reference sequence). The CDR3: CASSRLDLTGGLGYTF. The CDR3 DNA is TGTGCCAGCAGCCGCCTAGATTTGACAGGGGGCCTTGGCTACACCTTC.

The V and J genes are TRBV7-8 and TRBJ2-1, with D perhaps matching TRBD2 (7 bases). Germline lookup yields CDR1 SGHVS and CDR2 FQNEAQ. The CDR3 loop spans 17 amino acids. Trimming cost V 5 bases and J 2 bases, with 19 bases left between them. The CDR3, as DNA: TGTGCCAGCAGCCCCGAGGGGGGGACTCCTACCTACAATGAGCAGTTCTTC. This encodes CASSPEGGTPTYNEQFF.

The chain carries TRBV15 and TRBJ1-5; 10 positions agree with TRBD1. The CDR3 covers 20 residues. CDR1 and CDR2 (germline): LNHNV, YYDKDF (reference sequence). The V gene end was trimmed by 5 bases and the J gene end by 6 bases; junction bases not matched to a gene: 22. CDR3 region: CATSRNSRQGAVGRVQPQHF. Written as DNA, the CDR3 is TGTGCCACCAGCCGCAACTCCCGACAGGGGGCGGTGGGACGCGTTCAGCCCCAGCATTTT.

V and J are TRBV3-1 (or the pseudogene TRBV3-2) and TRBJ1-3, with TRBD1 matching over 7 bases. The germline V gene encodes CDR1 LGHDT and CDR2 YNNKEL (reference sequence). The CDR3 length is 16 residues. Trimming cost V 5 bases and J 2 bases; bases outside gene matches: 9. CDR3 bases: TGTGCCAGCAGCAACCCCACAGGGGCTCCTGGAAACACCATATATTTT. Its protein is CASSNPTGAPGNTIYF.

The chain uses TRBV18 and TRBJ1-3; TRBD1 agrees at 9 bases. The J segment lost 0 bases and the V segment lost 2 bases, leaving 2 bases of the junction unmatched. Looked up from germline, CDR1 is KGHSH and CDR2 is LQKENI. This CDR3 comprises 16 residues. CDR3 nucleotide sequence: TGTGCCAGCTCACCAGGGGACAGGGCCTCTGGAAACACCATATATTTT. Residues: CASSPGDRASGNTIYF.

The chain links TRBV27 to TRBJ1-5, with 7 bases lining up with TRBD1. CDR3 length equals 15 residues. With V trimmed by 2 bases and J by 5 bases, 6 bases remained unmatched. CDR1 and CDR2 from the germline V gene are MNHEY and SMNVEV (reference sequence). The CDR3 loop reads CASSLLSTGYQPQHF. DNA of the CDR3: TGTGCCAGCAGTTTACTTTCGACAGGGTATCAGCCCCAGCATTTT.

The genes are TRBV27 and TRBJ1-1; 7 nucleotides agree with TRBD1. The CDR3 loop spans 13 amino acids. Germline CDR1 is MNHEY and CDR2 is SMNVEV (reference sequence). The V and J ends lost 3 bases and 11 bases, in that order; junction bases with no gene match: 9. The CDR3 nucleotides read TGTGCCAGCAGTTTTATCGAGGGGGCTTGGGCTTTCTTT. Translation: CASSFIEGAWAFF.

CDR3 sequence (DNA): TGTGCCAGCAGCCAAGGGCTAGCTGGGTCCTACGAGCAGTACTTC. This codes for CASSQGLAGSYEQYF. The V and J genes are TRBV14 and TRBJ2-7; possibly TRBD2 for D (5 bases). The germline V gene encodes CDR1 SGHDN and CDR2 FVKESK. Trimming took off 1 base at V and 1 base at J, with 11 bases between the two ends. The CDR3 is 15 residues long.

This chain connects TRBV7-3 to TRBJ1-1, with TRBD1 identical over 8 bases. Germline CDR1 is SGHTA and CDR2 is FQGTGA. With 5 bases clipped from V and 5 bases from J, the junction kept 7 bases outside the gene matches. The CDR3 contains 14 residues. For the CDR3, the DNA is TGTGCCAGCAGCCCTCAGGGGGCTGGGACTGAAGCTTTCTTT. This sequence encodes CASSPQGAGTEAFF. Full variable domain (rest looked up from reference TRBV7-3 and TRBJ1-1): GAGVSQTPSNKVTEKGKYVELRCDPISGHTALYWYRQSLGQGPEFLIYFQGTGAADDSGLPNDRFFAVRPEGSVSTLKIQRTERGDSAVYLCASSPQGAGTEAFFGQGTRLTVV.

The chain uses TRBV5-1 and TRBJ2-1; 7 bases align to TRBD1. The germline gives CDR1 SGHRS, CDR2 YFSETQ. The J segment lost 8 bases and the V segment lost 2 bases, leaving 13 bases of the junction unmatched. CDR3 length equals 16 residues. CDR3 amino acids: CASSFGFQGDVHEQFF. The CDR3 nucleotides are TGCGCCAGCAGCTTTGGGTTCCAGGGGGACGTGCATGAGCAGTTCTTC.

The chain uses TRBV12-5 and TRBJ1-4; D remains ambiguous. The V gene's germline CDR1 is LGHNT and CDR2 FRNRAP. CDR3 length equals 18 residues. Trimming stripped 0 bases from V and 0 bases from J, with 14 bases between. This chain's CDR3 is CASGLVGDVPTTNEKLFF. The CDR3 nucleotides are TGTGCTAGTGGTTTGGTCGGAGATGTCCCAACAACTAATGAAAAACTGTTTTTT.

This rearrangement joins TRBV9 to TRBJ2-7, with 8 nucleotides matching TRBD1. This CDR3 is built from 15 residues. Germline V gene sequence: CDR1 SGDLS, CDR2 YYNGEE. The junction had 10 bases not matched to a gene; V was cut back by 2 bases and J by 6 bases. Here the CDR3 DNA reads TGTGCCAGCAGCGTTTCGTCAGGGGGCTTACGCGAGCAGTACTTC. Translated, it gives CASSVSSGGLREQYF.